This T cell receptor (beta chain) was observed in a study of cytomegalovirus exposure and HLA in healthy donors. As to this clone: Its antigen is unknown.

With V trimmed by 5 bases and J by 7 bases, 5 bases remained unmatched. This CDR3 is 14 amino acids long. Germline CDR1 SGHTA, CDR2 FQGNSA. Study results and limitations: Presence/absence analyses assumed roughly uniform sequencing depth across donors, which may not hold. When analyzed later, the rates of TCR association showed variation by HLA locus, with DRB1 the most and HLA-C the fewest. A reported reduction in N-insertions relative to the roughly 710-donor mean was seen in an Asian-associated ancestry cluster in a later analysis.

PCR amplification relied on 60 Vbeta primers (plus 13 Jbeta primers). Sequencing was performed with immunoSEQ multiplex PCR; in TCRdb, only in-frame clones are kept and a portion is missing. The repertoire holds fewer than 250,000 clones, with 82% as singletons. This TCR derives from a man between 35 and 55 years old in good health and CMV-seropositive. The rearrangement links TRBV7-2 to TRBJ2-1; TRBD2 matches at 10 bases. Source material: PBMCs. CDR3 sequence: CASSPGSGRNEQFF. The CDR3 DNA reads TGTGCCAGCAGCCCGGGTAGCGGGAGGAATGAGCAGTTCTTC.